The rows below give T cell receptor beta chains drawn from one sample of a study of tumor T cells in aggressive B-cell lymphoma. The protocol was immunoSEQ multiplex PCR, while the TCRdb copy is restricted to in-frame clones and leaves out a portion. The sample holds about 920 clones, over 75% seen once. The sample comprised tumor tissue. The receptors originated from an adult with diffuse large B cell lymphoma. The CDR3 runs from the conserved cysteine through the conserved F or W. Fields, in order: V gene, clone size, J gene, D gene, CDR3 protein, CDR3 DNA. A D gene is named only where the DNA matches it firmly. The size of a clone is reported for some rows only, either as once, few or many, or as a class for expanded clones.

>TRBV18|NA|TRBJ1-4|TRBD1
CASSINQQGRGEKLFF
TGTGCCAGCTCGATAAATCAACAGGGGCGCGGGGAAAAACTGTTTTTT
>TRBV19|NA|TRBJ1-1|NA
CASMGRKNTEAFF
TGTGCCAGTATGGGCAGAAAGAACACTGAAGCTTTCTTT
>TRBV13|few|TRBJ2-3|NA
CASSPPPGTPARDTQYF
TGTGCCAGCAGCCCCCCACCCGGGACACCCGCCCGCGATACGCAGTATTTT
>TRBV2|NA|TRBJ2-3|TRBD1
CASSLGTGGGNTDTQYF
TGTGCCAGCAGCCTTGGGACAGGGGGGGGGAACACAGATACGCAGTATTTT
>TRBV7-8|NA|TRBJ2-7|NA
CASSLASGAYEQYF
TGTGCCAGCAGCTTAGCTTCGGGAGCCTACGAGCAGTACTTC
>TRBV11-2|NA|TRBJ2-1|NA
CASSPGRKQFF
TGTGCCAGCAGCCCAGGGAGGAAGCAGTTCTTC
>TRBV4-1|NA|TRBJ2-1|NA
CASSGASYNEQFF
TGCGCCAGTTCTGGGGCCTCCTACAATGAGCAGTTCTTC
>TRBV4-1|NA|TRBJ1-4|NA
CASSQGVGEVGKLFF
TGCGCCAGCAGCCAAGGAGTAGGGGAAGTTGGAAAACTGTTTTTT
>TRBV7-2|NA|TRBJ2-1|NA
CASSLASVNEQFF
TGTGCCAGCAGCTTAGCGTCCGTGAATGAGCAGTTCTTC
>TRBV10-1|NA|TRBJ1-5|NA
CAREGVRLRNQPQHF
TGCGCCAGGGAAGGGGTCAGGTTGCGAAATCAGCCCCAGCATTTT
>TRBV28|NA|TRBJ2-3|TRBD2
CASSPPGRHTQYF
TGTGCCAGCAGTCCCCCCGGGAGGCATACGCAGTATTTT
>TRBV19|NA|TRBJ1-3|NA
CASSILIQGLAGNTIYF
TGTGCCAGTAGTATACTCATTCAGGGCCTCGCTGGAAACACCATATATTTT
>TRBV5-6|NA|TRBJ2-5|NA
CASHRVWETQYF
TGTGCCAGTCACAGGGTTTGGGAGACCCAGTACTTC
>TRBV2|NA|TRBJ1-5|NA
CASRRDREQPQHF
TGTGCCAGCAGGCGGGACCGGGAACAGCCCCAGCATTTT
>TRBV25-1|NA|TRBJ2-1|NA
CASSMLGSYNEQFF
TGTGCCAGCAGTATGCTCGGGTCCTACAATGAGCAGTTCTTC
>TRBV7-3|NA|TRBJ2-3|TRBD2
CASSLTISSGDTQYF
TGTGCCAGCAGCTTAACGATCTCTAGCGGAGATACGCAGTATTTT
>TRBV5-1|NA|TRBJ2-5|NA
CASSRTLAYETQYF
TGCGCCAGCAGCAGGACTTTAGCGTATGAGACCCAGTACTTC
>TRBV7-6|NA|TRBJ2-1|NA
CASSAQTGYNEQFF
TGTGCCAGCAGCGCCCAAACGGGGTACAATGAGCAGTTCTTC
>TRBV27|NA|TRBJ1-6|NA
CASSLSAYGSSYNSPLHF
TGTGCCAGCAGTTTATCCGCCTACGGGAGCTCCTATAATTCACCCCTCCACTTT
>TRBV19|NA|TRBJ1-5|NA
CASTGDRSNQPQHF
TGTGCCAGCACTGGTGATCGCAGCAATCAGCCCCAGCATTTT
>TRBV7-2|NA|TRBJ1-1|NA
CASSRGGFGTEAFF
TGTGCCAGCAGCCGAGGGGGTTTTGGCACTGAAGCTTTCTTT
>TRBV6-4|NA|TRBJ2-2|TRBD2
CASRAGGTGELFF
TGTGCCAGCAGGGCCGGGGGGACCGGGGAGCTGTTTTTT
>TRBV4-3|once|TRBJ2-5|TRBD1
CASSHLAGTAETQYF
TGCGCCAGCAGCCACCTAGCCGGGACAGCAGAGACCCAGTACTTC
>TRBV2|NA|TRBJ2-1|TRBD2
CASMRTSGSSYNEQFF
TGTGCCAGCATGAGGACTAGCGGGAGCTCCTACAATGAGCAGTTCTTC
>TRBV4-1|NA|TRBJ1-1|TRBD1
CASSQQNRGDTEAFF
TGCGCCAGCAGCCAGCAAAACAGGGGGGATACTGAAGCTTTCTTT
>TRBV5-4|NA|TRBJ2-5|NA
CASSREYRGAQETQYF
TGTGCCAGCAGCCGGGAATACCGGGGGGCCCAAGAGACCCAGTACTTC
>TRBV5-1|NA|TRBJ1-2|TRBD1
CASSPDTTQGARGGYTF
TGCGCCAGCAGCCCAGACACAACTCAGGGGGCGCGAGGTGGCTACACCTTC
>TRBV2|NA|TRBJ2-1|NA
CASSEGGNNEQFF
TGTGCCAGCAGTGAAGGAGGAAACAATGAGCAGTTCTTC
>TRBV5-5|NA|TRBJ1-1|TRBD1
CASSLADRGEAFF
TGTGCCAGCAGCTTGGCGGACAGGGGTGAAGCTTTCTTT
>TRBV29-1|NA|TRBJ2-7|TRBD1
CSVVDRGSEQYF
TGCAGCGTTGTGGACAGGGGATCCGAGCAGTACTTC
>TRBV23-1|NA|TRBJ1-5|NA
CASSQSPADRVQGSNQPQHF
TGCGCCAGCAGTCAATCCCCCGCGGACCGCGTCCAGGGGAGCAATCAGCCCCAGCATTTT
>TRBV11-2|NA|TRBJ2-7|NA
CASRSTGTYEQYF
TGTGCCAGCAGATCGACAGGAACCTACGAGCAGTACTTC
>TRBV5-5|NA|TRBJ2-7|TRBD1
CASSWDRGALSYEQYF
TGTGCCAGCAGCTGGGACAGGGGGGCCCTATCCTACGAGCAGTACTTC
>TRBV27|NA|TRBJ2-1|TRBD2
CASIELGTSHNEQFF
TGTGCCAGCATCGAGTTGGGGACTAGTCACAATGAGCAGTTCTTC
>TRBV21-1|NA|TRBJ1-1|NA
CASSAEVKNTEAFF
TGTGCCAGCAGCGCAGAAGTGAAGAACACTGAAGCTTTCTTT
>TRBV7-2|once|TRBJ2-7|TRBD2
CASSPLNREVYF
TGTGCCAGCAGCCCTTTGAACCGGGAGGTGTACTTC
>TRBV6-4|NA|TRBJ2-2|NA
CASSVASQDGELFF
TGTGCCAGCAGTGTTGCCTCACAAGACGGGGAGCTGTTTTTT
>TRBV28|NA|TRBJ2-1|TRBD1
CASITGTGSYNEQFF
TGTGCCAGCATTACCGGGACAGGCTCCTACAATGAGCAGTTCTTC
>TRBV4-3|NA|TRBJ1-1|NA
CASSQDFGENTEAFF
TGCGCCAGCAGCCAAGATTTCGGGGAGAACACTGAAGCTTTCTTT
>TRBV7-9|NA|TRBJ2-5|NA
CASSLVQETQYF
TGTGCCAGCAGCTTAGTACAAGAGACCCAGTACTTC
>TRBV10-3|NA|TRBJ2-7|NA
CAIREQVAREHEQYF
TGTGCCATCAGGGAGCAGGTAGCGAGGGAGCACGAGCAGTACTTC
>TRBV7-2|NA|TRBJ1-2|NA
CASSLQTINYGYTF
TGTGCCAGCAGCTTACAGACAATAAACTATGGCTACACCTTC
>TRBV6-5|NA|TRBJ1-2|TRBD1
CASSSGGTPYGYTF
TGTGCCAGCAGTTCAGGGGGGACCCCCTATGGCTACACCTTC
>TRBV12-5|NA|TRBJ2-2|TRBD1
CASDNPGQGSAGELFF
TGTGCTAGTGACAACCCGGGACAGGGTTCCGCCGGGGAGCTGTTTTTT
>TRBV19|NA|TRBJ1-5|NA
CASSLQGNQPQHF
TGTGCCAGTAGTCTCCAGGGGAATCAGCCCCAGCATTTT
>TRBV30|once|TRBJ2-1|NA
CAWKGVILTDEQFF
TGTGCCTGGAAGGGAGTTATCCTAACCGATGAGCAGTTCTTC
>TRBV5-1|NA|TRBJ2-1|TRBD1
CASSNGGTGPYNEQFF
TGCGCCAGCTCGAACGGTGGGACAGGGCCTTACAATGAGCAGTTCTTC
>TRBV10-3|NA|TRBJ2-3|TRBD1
CAISESTGGTDTQYF
TGTGCCATCAGTGAGTCGACAGGGGGCACAGATACGCAGTATTTT